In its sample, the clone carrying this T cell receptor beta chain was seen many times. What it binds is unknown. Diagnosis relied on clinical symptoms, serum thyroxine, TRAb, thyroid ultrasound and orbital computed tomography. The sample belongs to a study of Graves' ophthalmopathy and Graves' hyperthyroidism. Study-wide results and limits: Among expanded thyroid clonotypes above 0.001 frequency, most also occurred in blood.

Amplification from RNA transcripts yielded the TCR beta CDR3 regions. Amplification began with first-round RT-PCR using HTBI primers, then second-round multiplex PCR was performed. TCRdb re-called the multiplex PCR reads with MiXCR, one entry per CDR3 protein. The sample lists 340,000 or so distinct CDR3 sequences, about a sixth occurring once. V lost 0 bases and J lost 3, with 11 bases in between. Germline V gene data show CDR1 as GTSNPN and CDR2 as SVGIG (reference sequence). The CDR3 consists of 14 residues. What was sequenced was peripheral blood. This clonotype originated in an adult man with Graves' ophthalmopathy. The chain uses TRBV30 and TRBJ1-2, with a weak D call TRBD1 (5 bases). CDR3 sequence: CAWSVSRGDYGYTF. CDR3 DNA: TGTGCCTGGAGTGTCTCACGGGGGGACTATGGCTACACCTTC.